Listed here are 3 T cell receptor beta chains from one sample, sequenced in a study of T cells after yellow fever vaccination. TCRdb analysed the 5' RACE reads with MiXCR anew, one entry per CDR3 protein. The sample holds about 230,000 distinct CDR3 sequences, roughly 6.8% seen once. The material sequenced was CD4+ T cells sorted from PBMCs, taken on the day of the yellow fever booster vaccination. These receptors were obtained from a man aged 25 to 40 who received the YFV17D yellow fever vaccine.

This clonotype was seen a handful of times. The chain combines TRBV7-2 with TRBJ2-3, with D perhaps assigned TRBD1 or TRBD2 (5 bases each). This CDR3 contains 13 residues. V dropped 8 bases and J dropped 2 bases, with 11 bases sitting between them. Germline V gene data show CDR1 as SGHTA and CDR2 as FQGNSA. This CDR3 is CASCWGYTDTQYF. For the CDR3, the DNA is TGTGCCAGCTGTTGGGGGTACACAGATACGCAGTATTTT.

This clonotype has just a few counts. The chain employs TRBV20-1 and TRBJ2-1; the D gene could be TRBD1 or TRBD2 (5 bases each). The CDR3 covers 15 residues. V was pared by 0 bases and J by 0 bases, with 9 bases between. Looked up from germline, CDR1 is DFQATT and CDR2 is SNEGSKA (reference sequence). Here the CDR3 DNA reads TGCAGTGCTAGAGATCTGAGGGGCTCCTACAATGAGCAGTTCTTC. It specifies CSARDLRGSYNEQFF.

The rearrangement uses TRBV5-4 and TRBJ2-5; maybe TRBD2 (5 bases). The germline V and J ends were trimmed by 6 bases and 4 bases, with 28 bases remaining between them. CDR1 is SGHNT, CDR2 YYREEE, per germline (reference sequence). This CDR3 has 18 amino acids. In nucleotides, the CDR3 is TGTGCCAGCACCGACCGTCGAGGGAGTAGGGTGGTGTCAGAGACCCAGTACTTC. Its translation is CASTDRRGSRVVSETQYF. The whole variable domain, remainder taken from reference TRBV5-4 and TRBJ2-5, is ETGVTQSPTHLIKTRGQQVTLRCSSQSGHNTVSWYQQALGQGPQFIFQYYREEENGRGNFPPRFSGLQFPNYSSELNVNALELDDSALYLCASTDRRGSRVVSETQYFGPGTRLLVL.